This T cell receptor (beta chain) is from a study of blood T cells in healthy people across ages. PCR was performed a second time for about 6 to 12 cycles using a sample-barcoded 5' primer and a J-beta primer mix. MiXCR, run by TCRdb on the 5' RACE reads, gives a single entry per CDR3 protein. The profile shows over 700,000 distinct CDR3 sequences, around a quarter of them singletons. CDR3 size: 14 residues. The trim removed 8 bases at V and 3 bases at J, leaving 10 bases unmatched. CDR1 and CDR2 from the germline V gene are ENHRY and SYGVKD. This clonotype turned up a few times. These sequences were also reported in another study, on T cells of mothers and their children.

What was sequenced was blood. The J gene is TRBJ2-7, the V gene TRBV10-3, with 7 bases matching TRBD2. This receptor was obtained from a boy aged 5-17 years in good health. CDR3 DNA: TGTGCCATCTCCCCGGGCGGGAGTAACTACGAGCAGTACTTC. It encodes CAISPGGSNYEQYF.